Following are 26 T cell receptor beta chains from one sample sequenced in a study of T cells in Graves' hyperthyroidism and ophthalmopathy. RNA transcripts yielded amplified TCR beta CDR3 regions. Initially, a first-round RT-PCR of the TCR CDR3 employed the HTBI primer set. TCRdb re-called the multiplex PCR reads with MiXCR, one entry per CDR3 protein. The sample lists approximately 400,000 distinct CDR3 sequences, 15% to 18% occurring once. The source material was blood. These receptor sequences come from a woman between 18 and 30 years old with Graves' hyperthyroidism that later progressed to Graves' ophthalmopathy.

This clonotype occurred a few times. This chain joins TRBV6-5 and TRBJ1-1; the D gene is possibly TRBD1 (6 bases). This CDR3 spans 15 amino acids. The V gene lost 0 bases and the J gene lost 5 bases, with 13 bases spanning the gap. Germline V gene sequence: CDR1 MNHEY, CDR2 SVGAGI. CDR3 in amino acids: CASSYSMEGGTEAFF. DNA for the CDR3: TGTGCCAGCAGTTACTCGATGGAAGGGGGGACTGAAGCTTTCTTT.

The V call is TRBV27, the J call TRBJ2-3, with D perhaps matching TRBD2 (6 bases). This CDR3 contains 13 residues. Germline loops: CDR1 MNHEY, CDR2 SMNVEV (reference sequence). Trimming left V 5 bases short and J 5 bases short, with 11 bases between. This CDR3 reads CASSIRSGDTQYF. CDR3 sequence (DNA): TGTGCCAGCAGTATTCGTAGCGGAGATACGCAGTATTTT.

The chain has TRBV27 and TRBJ1-5, with unresolved D. There are 14 residues in the CDR3. CDR1 and CDR2 from the germline V gene are MNHEY and SMNVEV (reference sequence). Trimming took off 6 bases at V and 2 bases at J, with 11 bases between the two ends. The CDR3 reads CASSLWYGNQPQHF. In DNA form, the CDR3 reads TGTGCCAGCAGCCTATGGTATGGCAATCAGCCCCAGCATTTT.

This clonotype was picked up a small number of times. V gene TRBV20-1 combines with J gene TRBJ2-7; tentative D call: TRBD2 (6 bases). The CDR3 consists of 13 residues. The germline V gene encodes CDR1 DFQATT and CDR2 SNEGSKA (reference sequence). The germline V and J ends were trimmed by 7 bases and 3 bases, with 16 bases remaining between them. The chain's CDR3 is CSGLGSTDYEQYF. As DNA, the CDR3 is TGCAGTGGCCTCGGGAGTACGGACTACGAGCAGTACTTC.

This clonotype showed up just a few times. The rearrangement links TRBV7-9 to TRBJ1-1, with 10 bases lining up with TRBD1. This CDR3 region has 14 residues. Trimming took 5 bases from V and 7 from J; bases not matched to a gene: 7. Germline V gene sequence: CDR1 SEHNR, CDR2 FQNEAQ (reference sequence). This CDR3 reads CASSRDRGWSEAFF. The CDR3 coding sequence is TGTGCCAGCAGCCGGGACAGGGGATGGAGTGAAGCTTTCTTT.

This clonotype was counted ten times or more. The V and J genes are TRBV2 and TRBJ2-5, with 7 bases aligning to TRBD1. The CDR3 covers 14 residues. Germline CDR1 reads SNHLY; CDR2 reads FYNNEI. J gave up 2 bases and V 3 bases, and 3 bases lay outside the gene matches. In nucleotides, the CDR3 is TGTGCCAGCAGTGAGTCGGGACAGCAAGAGACCCAGTACTTC. Translating gives CASSESGQQETQYF.

This clonotype was detected a few times. The V call is TRBV5-5, the J call TRBJ1-1, with 7 nucleotides matching TRBD1. The CDR3 is made up of 18 amino acids. V shed 4 bases, J shed 5 bases, and the junction held 20 bases outside the gene matches. Germline CDR1 SGHKS, CDR2 YYEKEE (reference sequence). CDR3: CASSAFTGERRRGTEAFF. CDR3 in DNA: TGTGCCAGCAGCGCCTTCACAGGGGAGCGCCGAAGGGGGACTGAAGCTTTCTTT.

Worth noting for this clonotype: A clone one base away is much larger, so this may be a read error. V and J are TRBV27 and TRBJ2-3, with D possibly TRBD2 on 6 matching bases. Germline loops: CDR1 MNHEY, CDR2 SMNVEV (reference sequence). The CDR3 length is 14 residues. Here the CDR3 reads CSSSSGLPTDTQYF. Written as DNA, the CDR3 is TGTTCCAGCAGCTCGGGACTCCCCACAGATACGCAGTATTTT.

The chain joins TRBV11-2 to TRBJ2-6; D may be TRBD1 or TRBD2 (6 bases each). The germline V gene has CDR1 SGHAT and CDR2 FQNNGV. This CDR3 contains 16 residues. Trimming cost V 3 bases and J 3 bases, with 12 bases left between them. The CDR3 DNA reads TGTGCCAGCAGCTTCTTCGGGGGCTATGGGGCCAACGTCCTGACTTTC. As protein: CASSFFGGYGANVLTF.

The chain has TRBV20-1 and TRBJ2-5; D is perhaps TRBD1 (6 bases). CDR1 and CDR2 from the germline V gene are DFQATT and SNEGSKA (reference sequence). The V end was cut by 1 base, the J end by 2 bases, with 14 bases between. This CDR3 comprises 15 residues. CDR3 residues: CSARGLQGNQETQYF. The DNA for the CDR3 is TGCAGTGCTAGAGGCTTACAGGGAAATCAAGAGACCCAGTACTTC.

This chain links TRBV6-1 with TRBJ2-1; 13 positions match TRBD2. V was pared by 5 bases and J by 1 base, with 5 bases of the junction left unmatched. This CDR3 has 17 amino acids. Germline assignment: CDR1 MNHNS and CDR2 SASEGT. The CDR3 DNA reads as TGTGCCAGCAGTTTCACTAGCGGGAGGGTTTCCTACAATGAGCAGTTCTTC. This gives the protein CASSFTSGRVSYNEQFF.

The chain carries TRBV19 and TRBJ2-3; D not certain. Germline V gives CDR1 LNHDA, CDR2 SQIVND (reference sequence). V lost 0 bases to trimming and J lost 0 bases, with 10 bases between them. The CDR3 covers 16 residues. CDR3 sequence reads: CASSIEAVTSTDTQYF. DNA of the CDR3: TGTGCCAGTAGTATAGAGGCAGTAACAAGCACAGATACGCAGTATTTT.

The chain is built from TRBV6-2 or TRBV6-3 and TRBJ2-2; D gene unclear. The V gene lost 5 bases and the J gene lost 3 bases, with 16 bases spanning the gap. CDR1 is MNHEY and CDR2 is SVGEGT in the germline V gene. The CDR3 loop spans 16 amino acids. In nucleotides, the CDR3 is TGTGCCAGCAGTGTCCGGTCGGTAGTTGACACCGGGGAGCTGTTTTTT. Amino acid sequence: CASSVRSVVDTGELFF.

Remarks on this clonotype: This could be a read error, since a much larger clone is one nucleotide away. This chain joins TRBV27 and TRBJ2-5, with 9 bases that match TRBD2. This CDR3 is built from 16 residues. The germline CDR1 and CDR2 sequences are MNHEY and SMNVEV (reference sequence). With 8 bases clipped from V and 2 bases from J, the junction kept 12 bases outside the gene matches. This CDR3 is CASGERMLAGQETQYF. In DNA, the CDR3 is TGTGCCAGCGGTGAAAGGATGCTAGCGGGACAAGAGACCCAGTACTTC.

This clonotype was observed a few times. V gene TRBV14 combines with J gene TRBJ1-1, with D tentatively TRBD1 (5 bases). The V gene lost 2 bases and the J gene lost 3 bases, with 7 bases spanning the gap. CDR3 length: 13 residues. Germline CDR1 SGHDN, CDR2 FVKESK. The CDR3 region has the DNA TGTGCCAGCAGCCAAAGGGACCACACTGAAGCTTTCTTT. Translating gives CASSQRDHTEAFF.

This clonotype was observed many times. The chain recombines TRBV15 with TRBJ2-7, with 7 positions matching TRBD2. The CDR3 totals 13 residues. Trimming cost V 0 bases and J 9 bases; bases outside gene matches: 5. Germline assignment: CDR1 LNHNV and CDR2 YYDKDF (reference sequence). CDR3 region: CATSRDASGGQYF. The CDR3 nucleotides read TGTGCCACCAGCAGAGACGCTAGCGGCGGGCAGTACTTC.

This clonotype was seen at least ten times. V and J are TRBV27 and TRBJ1-1; D perhaps matches TRBD1 (5 bases). Trimming shortened V by 8 bases and J by 3 bases, and 19 bases separated the two germline ends. The germline V gene encodes CDR1 MNHEY and CDR2 SMNVEV (reference sequence). There are 15 residues in the CDR3. CDR3 loop: CASLFPGEGYTEAFF. The CDR3 DNA sequence: TGTGCCAGCCTTTTTCCGGGAGAGGGGTACACTGAAGCTTTCTTT.

The table lists this clonotype with many counts. V gene TRBV18 combines with J gene TRBJ2-7, with D perhaps assigned TRBD1 or TRBD2 (5 bases each). The CDR3 is 13 residues long. The germline CDR1 and CDR2 sequences are KGHSH and LQKENI. Deletions cut 3 bases from V and 7 bases from J, with 13 bases between. Written as DNA, the CDR3 is TGTGCCAGCTCACCCCAGGGAGTATTGGAGCAGTACTTC. Amino acids: CASSPQGVLEQYF. The variable domain in full, completed from reference TRBV18 and TRBJ2-7, reads NAGVMQNPRHLVRRRGQEARLRCSPMKGHSHVYWYRQLPEEGLKFMVYLQKENIIDESGMPKERFSAEFPKEGPSILRIQQVVRGDSAAYFCASSPQGVLEQYFGPGTRLTVT.

The V gene is TRBV2, the J gene TRBJ2-7; tentatively, D is TRBD1 or TRBD2 (5 bases each). V dropped 9 bases and J dropped 7 bases, with 16 bases sitting between them. This CDR3 spans 12 amino acids. Germline CDR1 reads SNHLY; CDR2 reads FYNNEI. Here the CDR3 DNA reads TGTGCCAGGGGCCGAGGGACGGCTGAGCAGTACTTC. Translation: CARGRGTAEQYF.

This clonotype was picked up many times. J is TRBJ2-3 and V is TRBV18; the match to TRBD1 covers 7 bases. This CDR3 is built from 15 residues. The V and J ends lost 1 base and 5 bases, in that order; junction bases with no gene match: 6. Germline V gene data show CDR1 as KGHSH and CDR2 as LQKENI. In DNA, the CDR3 is TGTGCCAGCTCACCACTTCGCCGGACAGGAGATACGCAGTATTTT. Protein: CASSPLRRTGDTQYF.

On this clonotype: Possible read error: a much larger clone is one base away. This CDR3 fails to terminate in the conserved phenylalanine or tryptophan, so it likely reflects a read error. The chain employs TRBV12-3 or TRBV12-4 and TRBJ2-3, with D perhaps given as TRBD1 or TRBD2 (5 bases each). Trimming stripped 3 bases from V and 2 bases from J, with 18 bases between. There are 17 residues in the CDR3. Here the CDR3 DNA reads TGTGCCAGCAGTTTCTTCTCCGGGGACGGCTACACAGATACGCAGTATCTT. Translating it yields CASSFFSGDGYTDTQYL.

The genes are TRBV7-2 and TRBJ1-1, with D hard to call. Germline CDR1 reads SGHTA; CDR2 reads FQGNSA. Trimming removed 3 bases at V and 5 bases at J, with 13 bases between. CDR3 length: 14 residues. The CDR3 is CASSFQASVTEAFF. CDR3 nucleotides: TGTGCCAGCAGCTTTCAGGCTTCGGTGACTGAAGCTTTCTTT.

This clonotype was recorded many times. The chain employs TRBV30 and TRBJ2-2; D is unresolved. The CDR3 length is 12 residues. CDR1 and CDR2 from the germline V gene are GTSNPN and SVGIG (reference sequence). The V end lost 0 bases, the J end lost 6 bases, and 5 bases lay between the germline ends. The DNA of the CDR3 is TGTGCCTGGAGTGTATGGGCCGGGGAGCTGTTTTTT. Its protein is CAWSVWAGELFF. The whole variable domain, filled in from reference TRBV30 and TRBJ2-2, reads SQTIHQWPATLVQPVGSPLSLECTVEGTSNPNLYWYRQAAGRGLQLLFYSVGIGQISSEVPQNLSASRPQDRQFILSSKKLLLSDSGFYLCAWSVWAGELFFGEGSRLTVL.

Comments on this clonotype: One end of the junction does not line up with germline, which may come from a read error. The gene calls are TRBV6-2 or TRBV6-3 and TRBJ2-1, with D possibly being TRBD2 (6 bases). CDR3 length: 14 residues. Germline loops: CDR1 MNHEY, CDR2 SVGEGT. The CDR3 nucleotides read TGTGCCAGCATGGAGGGATTTCCCTACAATGGGCAGTTCTTC. Translated, it gives CASMEGFPYNGQFF.

V gene TRBV5-1 combines with J gene TRBJ2-5; 15 bases are shared with TRBD2. The junction had 6 bases not matched to a gene; V was cut back by 2 bases and J by 4 bases. The CDR3 is 17 residues long. Germline V gene lookup returns CDR1 SGHRS and CDR2 YFSETQ. The chain's CDR3 is CASSFGTSGRNLETQYF. The DNA of the CDR3 is TGCGCCAGCAGCTTCGGGACTAGCGGGAGGAACTTAGAGACCCAGTACTTC.

This clonotype was seen ten or more times. V and J are TRBV20-1 and TRBJ2-7, with D unresolved. The CDR3 covers 13 residues. Trimming left V 7 bases short and J 6 bases short, with 19 bases between. In germline, CDR1 is DFQATT, CDR2 SNEGSKA (reference sequence). The CDR3 region is CSVSRQARREQYF. CDR3 nucleotides: TGCAGTGTCAGTCGCCAGGCGAGGCGCGAGCAGTACTTC.